These 14 T cell receptor beta chains were all obtained from the same sample, sequenced in a study of blood T cell repertoires in COVID-19. Profiling relied on immunoSEQ multiplex PCR, and the TCRdb table lists in-frame clones only, not all of them. The repertoire consists of 200,000 or so clones, with 86% occurring once and the leading ten covering more than 0.7%. The source material was peripheral blood. Receptor source: a woman in her seventies with acute or convalescent COVID-19.

This chain uses TRBV3-1 (or the pseudogene TRBV3-2) with TRBJ1-2, with a weak D call TRBD1 (5 bases). From germline, CDR1 is LGHDT and CDR2 YNNKEL (reference sequence). This CDR3 has 16 amino acids. With 1 base removed from V and 0 bases from J, the gap between germline ends came to 12 bases. In nucleotides, the CDR3 is TGTGCCAGCAGCCAAGTTCAGGGACTCGCTAACTATGGCTACACCTTC. It translates to CASSQVQGLANYGYTF.

The rearrangement uses TRBV28 and TRBJ1-1; D is possibly TRBD1 (6 bases). Trimming removed 1 base at V and 6 bases at J, with 15 bases between. Germline V gene sequence: CDR1 MDHEN, CDR2 SYDVKM. The CDR3 runs 15 residues. DNA for the CDR3: TGTGCCAGCAGTTTATTCGCCGGGACAAATTCTGAAGCTTTCTTT. This encodes CASSLFAGTNSEAFF.

This chain uses TRBV28 with TRBJ1-2; TRBD1 aligns across 7 bases. The CDR3 loop spans 15 amino acids. Germline CDR1 is MDHEN and CDR2 is SYDVKM. The trim removed 6 bases at V and 2 bases at J, leaving 9 bases unmatched. The chain's CDR3 is CASRLQGSGNYGYTF. CDR3 bases: TGTGCCAGCAGACTACAGGGGAGCGGCAACTATGGCTACACCTTC.

This clone was picked up a small number of times. The chain joins TRBV2 to TRBJ1-1; 8 bases fit TRBD1. With 9 bases clipped from V and 2 bases from J, the junction kept 8 bases outside the gene matches. CDR1 and CDR2 (germline): SNHLY, FYNNEI. The CDR3 runs 14 residues. This CDR3 is CASGIRGRNTEAFF. In nucleotides, the CDR3 is TGTGCCAGTGGGATCAGGGGGCGTAACACTGAAGCTTTCTTT.

This chain joins TRBV5-1 and TRBJ2-7; possible D gene TRBD2, 5 bases. The germline CDR1 and CDR2 sequences are SGHRS and YFSETQ. V was shortened by 3 bases and J by 0 bases, with 10 bases between the two germline ends. This CDR3 comprises 14 residues. The chain's CDR3 is CASSSDWSSYEQYF. The CDR3 nucleotides read TGCGCCAGCAGCTCGGACTGGAGCTCCTACGAGCAGTACTTC.

The CDR3 region is CASSSHRDKNTEAFF. CDR3 nucleotide sequence: TGTGCCAGCAGTAGCCACCGGGACAAGAACACTGAAGCTTTCTTT. V and J are TRBV6-4 and TRBJ1-1, with D maybe TRBD1 (6 bases). This CDR3 has 15 amino acids. Looked up from germline, CDR1 is MRHNA and CDR2 is SNTAGT. Trimming stripped 5 bases from V and 1 base from J, with 14 bases between.

CDR3 bases: TGCGCCAGCAGCTTGGCGCAGGGGGGCACTGAAGCTTTCTTT. Amino acid sequence: CASSLAQGGTEAFF. The chain carries TRBV5-1 and TRBJ1-1; 7 bases are a match to TRBD1. Germline CDR1 reads SGHRS; CDR2 reads YFSETQ. The V and J ends lost 0 bases and 4 bases, in that order; junction bases with no gene match: 3. This CDR3 comprises 14 residues.

The chain links TRBV3-1 (or the pseudogene TRBV3-2) to TRBJ2-1; 9 bases agree with TRBD2. After removal of 4 bases from V and 6 bases from J, the junction contained 7 bases not matched to a gene. The CDR3 contains 15 residues. Germline CDR1 is LGHDT and CDR2 is YNNKEL (reference sequence). This chain's CDR3 is CASSLRGGAANEQFF. CDR3 nucleotide sequence: TGTGCCAGCAGCCTCCGCGGGGGGGCGGCCAATGAGCAGTTCTTC.

The chain joins TRBV6-5 to TRBJ1-5; unclear D gene. The germline V gene encodes CDR1 MNHEY and CDR2 SVGAGI. Trimming removed 0 bases from V and 0 bases from J, with 6 bases in between. This CDR3 has 15 amino acids. The CDR3 region is CASSYSANSNQPQHF. In DNA, the CDR3 is TGTGCCAGCAGTTACTCGGCAAATAGCAATCAGCCCCAGCATTTT.

This chain uses TRBV19 with TRBJ1-2, with D possibly matching TRBD1 (5 bases). Germline V CDR1 and CDR2: LNHDA, SQIVND (reference sequence). The CDR3 is made up of 13 amino acids. V lost 1 base and J 8 bases, leaving 11 bases between the germline ends. CDR3 sequence reads: CASSIAGGTGYTF. CDR3 in DNA: TGTGCCAGTAGTATAGCCGGGGGTACAGGCTACACCTTC.

The table lists this clone with a few counts. The V gene is TRBV11-2, the J gene TRBJ2-1, with 11 positions matching TRBD2. Germline CDR1 is SGHAT and CDR2 is FQNNGV. This CDR3 contains 14 residues. The V gene end was trimmed by 5 bases and the J gene end by 9 bases; junction bases not matched to a gene: 6. The CDR3 is CASSPLAGVGEQFF. The CDR3 bases are TGTGCCAGCAGCCCACTAGCGGGAGTCGGTGAGCAGTTCTTC.

The rearrangement joins TRBV6-1 to TRBJ1-2; 10 bases are shared with TRBD1. The germline gives CDR1 MNHNS, CDR2 SASEGT. The CDR3 covers 14 residues. The J segment lost 8 bases and the V segment lost 0 bases, leaving 3 bases of the junction unmatched. The CDR3 loop reads CASSEATGGLGYTF. The CDR3 DNA sequence: TGTGCCAGCAGTGAAGCGACAGGGGGCTTAGGCTACACCTTC.

V is TRBV10-3 and J is TRBJ1-3; 10 nucleotides match TRBD1. The CDR3 covers 17 residues. V trimming: 6 bases; J trimming: 4 bases; junction bases outside the gene matches: 12. Germline V gene data show CDR1 as ENHRY and CDR2 as SYGVKD. In nucleotides, the CDR3 is TGTGCCATCAGCAGATCCGGGACAGGGGTACCCGGAAACACCATATATTTT. This encodes CAISRSGTGVPGNTIYF.

This rearrangement joins TRBV28 to TRBJ1-2; D is unclear. Trimming took off 10 bases at V and 5 bases at J, with 14 bases between the two ends. The CDR3 covers 12 residues. The germline V gene has CDR1 MDHEN and CDR2 SYDVKM. The CDR3: CATVVFSYGYTF. The CDR3 DNA follows: TGTGCCACCGTAGTCTTCTCGTATGGCTACACCTTC.